This TCR beta chain was sequenced in a study of shared clonotypes between healthy human individuals (dated by TCRdb to the early 2020s). About the investigation overall: A couple of women and three men aged 18 to 49 years were included in the cohort. For each donor, CD4 naive and CD4 memory were each run on three plates, CD8 naive on two plates, and CD8 memory on one plate. To increase sequencing depth and limit assay-specific biases, different laboratories used diverse techniques to prepare libraries and sequence TCR repertoires. The study deeply sequenced blood TCR repertoires of about five healthy adults to estimate repertoire size and the extent of clonotype sharing between individuals. Each donor's leukapheresis produced roughly between about 0.9 and 9.5 billion PBMCs. Study-level results and caveats: Approximately 5% of naive CD4, around 3.5% of naive CD8, 2.3% of memory CD4, and 0.35% to 0.4% of memory CD8 clonotypes were shared across several donors. Only blood was sampled, and tissue TCR repertoires likely differ from those in blood. Based on pairwise subsampling, the degree of clonotype sharing among donors was expected to be affected by sequencing depth. Even with the large sequencing depth, rarefaction of the sorted-subset datasets indicated that sequencing was incomplete. Because the study included a small number of donors, the genetic and exposure-history diversity represented was limited. Naive subsets generally had larger estimated clonotype richness than memory subsets did. Higher generation probabilities were observed for clonotypes shared by all four sorted-subset donors than for non-shared clonotypes.

CD8 naive samples were obtained by positive selection for CCR7 among CD45RO-negative cells, yielding a CD45RA+CCR7+ population from which TemRA cells were excluded. Donors were healthy HIV-negative adults with no recently reported acute infections or vaccinations. Every donor was a Caucasian adult living in Nashville, Tennessee, USA. After blood collection by leukapheresis, PBMCs were isolated using Ficoll-Histopaque density gradient centrifugation and then cryopreserved in the vapor phase of liquid nitrogen. Analytical flow cytometry was used to check the purity and quantity of every magnetically sorted T cell population. Each sorted fraction had its genomic DNA isolated and then quantified by UV absorbance on a Nanodrop 2000c. TCR CDR3 regions were amplified from genomic DNA by multiplex PCR using the deep immunoSEQ assay. Extracted genomic DNA from each cell subset was spread evenly across all wells of several immunoSEQ 96-well plates, with each plate serving as a replicate. For sorted subsets, approximately 210 ng of genomic DNA, equivalent to 25,000 to 35,000 T cell genomes, went into each replicate PCR. Purified libraries were quantified with a Qubit 3.0 fluorometer, sized on a Bioanalyzer 2100, and re-quantified with the KAPA Library Quantification kit. Every immunoSEQ 96-well plate was sequenced on a dedicated single-read 150-cycle Illumina NextSeq 550 flow cell. The original methods were these. Because only junctional sequences without quality scores were contained in the immunoSEQ output, filtering matching that applied to full-length reads could not be performed. Sequences were annotated with PyIR, a Python wrapper for IgBLAST v1.9, using IMGT germline references to assign V/J genes and CDR3. Reads were filtered out if the reads had weak V/J assignments (E-value above 1e-6), no CDR3, stop codons, out-of-frame junctions, or ambiguous translated residues. V3J clonotypes were defined by identical inferred V gene, J gene, and CDR3 amino acid sequence. To compute the percentage overlap between repertoires, the number of shared unique clonotypes was divided by the size of the smaller repertoire. Three approaches were used to assess repertoire richness: RTK rarefaction, the Chao1 estimator, and Recon v2.1 estimates of unobserved clonotypes. OLGA was used to compute generation probabilities for all TCRbeta clonotypes that the gDNA method yielded from a handful of donors. Drawn from immuneACCESS, this table holds only the in-frame rearrangements with V and J called that TCRdb kept. Clones are partly lost; checked studies trace under half to an unresolved V gene and leave the rest unexplained. V and J calls and clone size are given by that table; D and trimming were obtained from the DNA. For this sample the table gives millions of clones, of which roughly 91% were detected only once. The ten largest clones capture about 1.5% of the sample.

This clone was counted once. Its antigen is not yet known. Per-base quality was not reported, and no clone a single base away is much larger than it. Deletion took 5 bases off V and 4 bases off J, with a span of 11 bases between the germline ends. Looking up the germline V gene (reference sequence) yields CDR1 LNHDA and CDR2 SQIVND. Including cysteine and phenylalanine, the CDR3 has 13 amino acids. Only CDR3 DNA remains: 39 bases, in frame from the first base. The sequenced sample was naive CD8+ T cells from PBMCs. This specimen's cell subset or site label, interpreted: CD45RA+CCR7+. The TCR comes from a man between 18 and 35 years old in good health. Some clones in this sample may be carry-over from other donors' samples. This chain is built from TRBV19 and TRBJ1-1; TRBD1 is a weak D gene call, 6 bases matching. DNA sequence: TGTGCCAGTAGTGCAACAGGGCTCACTGAAGCTTTCTTT. It is translated as CASSATGLTEAFF. The variable domain in full, with residues beyond the CDR3 obtained from the reference TRBV19 and TRBJ1-1 genes, is DGGITQSPKYLFRKEGQNVTLSCEQNLNHDAMYWYRQDPGQGLRLIYYSQIVNDFQKGDIAEGYSVSREKKESFPLTVTSAQKNPTAFYLCASSATGLTEAFFGQGTRLTVV.